This TCR beta chain was retrieved from a study of regulatory dendritic cells for organ transplantation. With regard to this clone: The antigen is unknown.

This CDR3 region has 15 residues. The germline CDR1 and CDR2 sequences are SGDLS and YYNGEE. Trimming cost V 4 bases and J 2 bases, with 16 bases left between them. Profiled with immunoSEQ multiplex PCR; TCRdb holds only in-frame clones, not every one. The table includes 30,000 to 40,000 clones, about 93% detected once. Notes on the study in general: Naive T cells showed high diversity, memory cells less, memory CD8+ least.

FACS sorted CD4+ or CD8+ T cells into CD45RA+ naive and CD45RO+ memory. The chain employs TRBV9 and TRBJ2-7, with D perhaps TRBD2 (6 bases). The source of this sequence is a human donor in good health. The sequenced sample was naive CD8+ T cells from blood. Subset described: CD45RA+ naive T cells. This CDR3 reads CASSYGDGEAYEQYF. CDR3 nucleotides: TGTGCCAGCAGCTACGGGGACGGGGAGGCCTACGAGCAGTACTTC.